This entry features one T cell receptor (beta chain) sequence. Per germline, CDR1 SGHAT and CDR2 FQNNGV. Trimming cost V 0 bases and J 6 bases, with 11 bases left between them. The CDR3 consists of 15 residues. The data were obtained in a study of cytomegalovirus exposure and HLA in healthy donors. The PCR employed 60 Vbeta primers together with 13 Jbeta primers. Sequenced by immunoSEQ multiplex PCR; TCRdb stores in-frame clones only, minus some. Of around 150,000 clones listed, around 80% are singletons. This chain connects TRBV11-2 to TRBJ2-2, with D possibly TRBD2 on 5 matching bases. The clonotype comes from a woman aged 40 to 50 in good health and CMV-seronegative. The sample comprised PBMCs. The CDR3 is CASSLETGIPGELFF. The DNA of the CDR3 is TGTGCCAGCAGCTTAGAAACGGGGATCCCCGGGGAGCTGTTTTTT.